This T cell receptor (beta chain) was retrieved from a study of T cells in Graves' hyperthyroidism and ophthalmopathy. Patients showing uncontrolled infection, other autoimmune disease, pregnancy or lactation were ineligible. Regions amplified from RNA transcripts were the TCR beta CDR3 regions. The HTBI primer set was used in a first-round RT-PCR of the TCR CDR3. Each CDR3 protein gets one entry after TCRdb re-called the multiplex PCR reads with MiXCR. The data hold 500,000 or so distinct CDR3 sequences, with around 15% observed a single time. Trimming took 2 bases from V and 3 from J, leaving 10 bases between them. Germline loops: CDR1 LGHNA, CDR2 YNFKEQ. The CDR3 contains 14 residues. Remarks on this clonotype: Its antigen is still unknown.

Study-level results: In simple terms, a model built on 13 V-J features told ophthalmopathy apart from stable hyperthyroidism.

The sequenced material came from blood. V and J are TRBV4-2 and TRBJ1-1, with D possibly being TRBD1 (6 bases). The origin of this receptor is a woman in her twenties or thirties with Graves' ophthalmopathy. The CDR3 protein is CASSQTGYDTEAFF. The CDR3 region has the DNA TGTGCCAGCAGCCAAACAGGGTATGACACTGAAGCTTTCTTT.